The 27 T cell receptor beta chains below were found in one sample sequenced in a study of PD-L1 blockade in urothelial cancer. Sequencing used immunoSEQ multiplex PCR; TCRdb keeps in-frame clones, though not all of them. The repertoire holds about 95,000 clones, with roughly 84% as singletons. The time point was: pretreatment peripheral blood. The sample in question was PBMCs, obtained around atezolizumab (anti-PD-L1) treatment. The receptors shown here come from a man aged 55 to 69 with urothelial cancer.

The chain uses TRBV2 and TRBJ2-7; D is possibly TRBD1 (6 bases). The CDR3 sequence is 14 residues long. V lost 8 bases and J 3 bases, leaving 17 bases between the germline ends. In germline, CDR1 is SNHLY, CDR2 FYNNEI. The CDR3 spells CASFRDRQGYEQYF. DNA of the CDR3: TGTGCCAGCTTCCGTGACAGGCAGGGCTACGAGCAGTACTTC.

The rearrangement joins TRBV5-4 to TRBJ2-2; TRBD1 aligns across 8 bases. The junction had 4 bases not matched to a gene; V was cut back by 0 bases and J by 6 bases. The CDR3 totals 15 residues. Germline CDR1 and CDR2: SGHNT and YYREEE (reference sequence). CDR3 sequence (DNA): TGTGCCAGCAGCTTGGCCAGGGGGCGGTCCGGGGAGCTGTTTTTT. It specifies CASSLARGRSGELFF.

This chain connects TRBV6-1 to TRBJ2-7, with D tentatively TRBD1 (6 bases). Germline CDR1 is MNHNS and CDR2 is SASEGT. V gave up 0 bases and J gave up 3 bases, with 9 bases separating them. This CDR3 has 14 amino acids. The CDR3 bases are TGTGCCAGCAGTGAAGCGGCAGGGGACTACGAGCAGTACTTC. This sequence encodes CASSEAAGDYEQYF.

This chain joins TRBV9 and TRBJ2-5; 7 positions match TRBD1. Per the germline V gene, CDR1 is SGDLS and CDR2 is YYNGEE. The J segment lost 2 bases and the V segment lost 4 bases, leaving 8 bases of the junction unmatched. The CDR3 extends over 15 amino acids. CDR3 DNA sequence: TGTGCCAGCAGCCCAGGACCGGGACAGCAAGAGACCCAGTACTTC. It is translated as CASSPGPGQQETQYF.

This clone has just one count. The rearrangement uses TRBV28 and TRBJ1-1; TRBD1 matches at 8 bases. V was pared by 2 bases and J by 6 bases, with 8 bases of the junction left unmatched. The V gene's germline CDR1 is MDHEN and CDR2 SYDVKM. This CDR3 is 15 amino acids long. The CDR3 loop reads CASSLEIQGAPEAFF. CDR3 in DNA: TGTGCCAGCAGTTTAGAAATTCAGGGGGCGCCTGAAGCTTTCTTT.

J is TRBJ2-7 and V is TRBV6-1; D perhaps matches TRBD1 (6 bases). Germline-derived CDR1 and CDR2 are MNHNS and SASEGT. The CDR3 is 11 amino acids. Trimming left V 6 bases short and J 6 bases short, with 9 bases between. CDR3 DNA: TGTGCCAGCAGCCCAGGGGTCGAGCAGTACTTC. Translating it yields CASSPGVEQYF.

This sequence joins TRBV6-4 and TRBJ2-2; 9 bases align to TRBD1. The trim removed 6 bases at V and 3 bases at J, leaving 8 bases unmatched. Germline V CDR1 and CDR2: MRHNA, SNTAGT. This CDR3 region has 16 residues. DNA for the CDR3: TGTGCCAGCAGCCCATGGACAGGGGCGGACACCGGGGAGCTGTTTTTT. Translated: CASSPWTGADTGELFF.

The chain links TRBV19 to TRBJ2-7, with D possibly matching TRBD1 (5 bases). V was clipped by 3 bases and J by 6 bases, with 18 bases between them. CDR3 length: 15 amino acids. Germline values: CDR1 LNHDA, CDR2 SQIVND (reference sequence). CDR3 in DNA: TGTGCCAGTAGTATTCGAGGACAATCTGGTGGCGAGCAGTACTTC. It translates to CASSIRGQSGGEQYF.

CDR3 nucleotides: TGTGCCAGCACGGGCAGGGTGAAATCCTACGAGCAGTACTTC. Protein sequence: CASTGRVKSYEQYF. This sequence joins TRBV7-2 and TRBJ2-7, with TRBD1 as a possible D gene (5 bases). Germline CDR1 SGHTA, CDR2 FQGNSA. Trimming removed 7 bases at V and 1 base at J, with 14 bases between. The CDR3 runs to 14 residues.

At least ten counts were recorded for this clone. The chain combines TRBV18 with TRBJ2-7; D is perhaps TRBD1 (6 bases). Trimming left V 6 bases short and J 5 bases short, with 20 bases between. The CDR3 is 15 residues long. CDR1 and CDR2 from the germline V gene are KGHSH and LQKENI. The CDR3 region has the DNA TGTGCCAGCTCGCCAACAGGGTCTCGATGGGACGAGCAGTACTTC. Encoded protein: CASSPTGSRWDEQYF.

CDR3 residues: CASSIVGGGYEQYF. The CDR3 DNA follows: TGTGCCAGTAGTATAGTAGGCGGAGGCTACGAGCAGTACTTC. The rearrangement links TRBV19 to TRBJ2-7, with D possibly matching TRBD2 (5 bases). Trimming pared 1 base from V and 3 bases from J, leaving 10 bases between. CDR1 and CDR2 (germline): LNHDA, SQIVND (reference sequence). The length of the CDR3 is 14 residues.

V is TRBV5-4 and J is TRBJ2-1, with 9 bases fitting TRBD2. This CDR3 comprises 16 residues. Germline lookup yields CDR1 SGHNT and CDR2 YYREEE (reference sequence). V shed 6 bases, J shed 4 bases, and the junction held 11 bases outside the gene matches. CDR3 sequence reads: CASNGFGGGGYNEQFF. In nucleotides, the CDR3 is TGTGCCAGCAACGGGTTTGGCGGGGGGGGGTACAATGAGCAGTTCTTC. The variable domain in full, completed from reference TRBV5-4 and TRBJ2-1, reads ETGVTQSPTHLIKTRGQQVTLRCSSQSGHNTVSWYQQALGQGPQFIFQYYREEENGRGNFPPRFSGLQFPNYSSELNVNALELDDSALYLCASNGFGGGGYNEQFFGPGTRLTVL.

This chain connects TRBV19 to TRBJ1-2; D is perhaps TRBD1 (6 bases). The CDR3 covers 14 residues. Germline lookup yields CDR1 LNHDA and CDR2 SQIVND (reference sequence). V lost 1 base to trimming and J lost 4 bases, with 10 bases between them. CDR3 amino acids: CASSIGQGFYGYTF. The CDR3 region has the DNA TGTGCCAGTAGTATAGGCCAGGGGTTCTATGGCTACACCTTC.

The chain has TRBV7-8 and TRBJ2-2; no reliable D call. The ends were cut back, 5 bases at V and 6 bases at J, with 13 bases in the middle. Germline assignment: CDR1 SGHVS and CDR2 FQNEAQ. CDR3 size: 14 residues. The CDR3 nucleotides read TGTGCCAGCAGCCAACTCGTAGTTCCCGGGGAGCTGTTTTTT. The encoded protein is CASSQLVVPGELFF.

The chain couples TRBV2 to TRBJ1-1, with 7 nucleotides matching TRBD1. This CDR3 is built from 14 residues. Germline assignment: CDR1 SNHLY and CDR2 FYNNEI. Trimming removed 6 bases from V and 3 bases from J; junction bases left unmatched: 7. The DNA of the CDR3 is TGTGCCAGCAGACCAACAGGGGAGTACACTGAAGCTTTCTTT. This translates into CASRPTGEYTEAFF.

The chain recombines TRBV6-1 with TRBJ1-5, with D tentatively TRBD1 (5 bases). The germline CDR1 and CDR2 sequences are MNHNS and SASEGT. V lost 2 bases, J lost 5 bases, and 13 bases lay in between. This CDR3 is 15 amino acids long. The CDR3 spells CASSEIWQGDQPQHF. The CDR3 region has the DNA TGTGCCAGCAGTGAAATCTGGCAGGGCGATCAGCCCCAGCATTTT.

The chain has TRBV25-1 and TRBJ2-1, with TRBD1 matching over 10 bases. Trimming at V came to 2 bases and at J to 5 bases, leaving 3 bases not matched to a gene. CDR3 length equals 15 residues. Germline CDR1 and CDR2: MGHDK and SYGVNS. CDR3 sequence reads: CASSELDRGNNEQFF. CDR3 bases: TGTGCCAGCAGTGAACTGGACAGGGGGAACAATGAGCAGTTCTTC.

As regards this clone: Other DNA sequences within the sample encode an identical CDR3. The chain joins TRBV28 to TRBJ2-7; D is perhaps TRBD2 (7 bases). With 2 bases removed from V and 1 base from J, the gap between germline ends came to 12 bases. CDR1 and CDR2 (germline): MDHEN, SYDVKM. There are 15 residues in the CDR3. CDR3 sequence (DNA): TGTGCCAGCAGTTTAGGGGGGGCCGGGTCCTACGAGCAGTACTTC. Residues: CASSLGGAGSYEQYF.

V is TRBV5-1 and J is TRBJ1-2; 8 nucleotides line up with TRBD1. The junction had 14 bases not matched to a gene; V was cut back by 2 bases and J by 8 bases. Germline values: CDR1 SGHRS, CDR2 YFSETQ. There are 16 residues in the CDR3. The CDR3 sequence: CASSFLLDRAQGGYTF. CDR3 DNA sequence: TGCGCCAGCAGCTTCTTACTGGACAGGGCCCAGGGGGGCTACACCTTC.

The J gene is TRBJ1-2, the V gene TRBV28, with a weak D call TRBD1 (5 bases). Germline lookup yields CDR1 MDHEN and CDR2 SYDVKM. V lost 3 bases and J 14 bases, leaving 13 bases between the germline ends. The CDR3 sequence is 11 residues long. The CDR3 bases are TGTGCCAGCAGTTTCAGGGTGATATGGACCTTC. Its translation is CASSFRVIWTF.

In nucleotides, the CDR3 is TGTGCCATCAGTGAGTCGGGACGGGGGAATAATTCACCCCTCCACTTT. Protein: CAISESGRGNNSPLHF. V and J are TRBV10-3 and TRBJ1-6; possible D gene TRBD1, 5 bases. The CDR3 loop spans 16 amino acids. Trimming stripped 0 bases from V and 5 bases from J, with 11 bases between. Germline loops: CDR1 ENHRY, CDR2 SYGVKD.

The CDR3 nucleotides read TGTGCCAGTAGTATCGGAGGCAGGAATGAGCAGTTCTTC. This gives the protein CASSIGGRNEQFF. This chain uses TRBV19 with TRBJ2-1; a possible D gene is TRBD2 (5 bases). CDR1 and CDR2 from the germline V gene are LNHDA and SQIVND (reference sequence). V lost 3 bases to trimming and J lost 7 bases, with 10 bases between them. The CDR3 is made up of 13 amino acids.

The V call is TRBV15, the J call TRBJ1-5, with 11 bases aligning to TRBD1. Germline V CDR1 and CDR2: LNHNV, YYDKDF (reference sequence). The length of the CDR3 is 18 residues. J gave up 0 bases and V 5 bases, and 9 bases lay outside the gene matches. The CDR3 nucleotides are TGTGCCACCAGCGGCTTGGGACAGGGGGTTTATAGCAATCAGCCCCAGCATTTT. The encoded protein is CATSGLGQGVYSNQPQHF.

The chain combines TRBV4-2 with TRBJ1-2; 7 nucleotides align to TRBD1. Per the germline V gene, CDR1 is LGHNA and CDR2 is YNFKEQ. V gave up 3 bases and J gave up 3 bases; unmatched junction bases: 10. CDR3 length: 16 residues. The CDR3 spells CASSQQTAGQYYGYTF. Here the CDR3 DNA reads TGTGCCAGCAGCCAGCAAACCGCGGGACAGTACTATGGCTACACCTTC.

The sample holds a few counts of this clone. The rearrangement links TRBV4-1 to TRBJ1-1; 8 positions match TRBD1. The CDR3 is 16 amino acids. CDR1 MGHRA and CDR2 YSYEKL come from the germline V gene. Trimming removed 4 bases from V and 0 bases from J; junction bases left unmatched: 7. The CDR3 coding sequence is TGCGCCAGCAGCCTCGGACAGGGCGGGATGAACACTGAAGCTTTCTTT. Translated: CASSLGQGGMNTEAFF.

CDR3 sequence reads: CASSLGPQGASGNTIYF. In nucleotides, the CDR3 is TGTGCCAGCAGCTTAGGGCCCCAGGGGGCCTCTGGAAACACCATATATTTT. The V gene is TRBV7-2, the J gene TRBJ1-3; 8 bases match TRBD1. Germline lookup yields CDR1 SGHTA and CDR2 FQGNSA. Germline trimming cut 1 base from V and 0 bases from J; bases unmatched to any gene: 5. The CDR3 sequence is 17 residues long.

The V and J genes are TRBV6-1 and TRBJ1-1; the D is unclear. CDR1 is MNHNS, CDR2 SASEGT, per germline. V lost 7 bases to trimming and J lost 6 bases, with 6 bases between them. The CDR3 contains 10 residues. The CDR3 region has the DNA TGTGCCAGCACCCTAGCTGAAGCTTTCTTT. Protein product: CASTLAEAFF.